This T cell receptor (beta chain) emerged from a study of blood T cell repertoires in COVID-19. The overall study: T cells, B-cell-depleted T cells, or PBMCs supplied cDNA or gDNA.

Under the authors' procedure: By means of reference gene primer amplification, nucleated cell counts were estimated. The method was immunoSEQ multiplex PCR; TCRdb's version includes in-frame clones alone and lacks a portion of them. V and J calls and clone size are as listed in that table; D and trimming were resolved from the DNA. The sample consists of roughly 49,000 clones, 93% of them appearing once. There are 19 residues in the CDR3. With V trimmed by 4 bases and J by 1 base, 15 bases remained unmatched. Germline values: CDR1 SGHTA, CDR2 FQGTGA. This receptor was obtained from a man in his 60s with COVID-19, enrolled during active disease. V and J are TRBV7-3 and TRBJ2-4; 8 bases are shared with TRBD1. Sequencing was performed on peripheral blood. The CDR3, as DNA: TGTGCCAGCAGCTATCCAGGGGGCCTTGCGGCTGAGGCCAAAAACATTCAGTACTTC. Amino acids: CASSYPGGLAAEAKNIQYF.